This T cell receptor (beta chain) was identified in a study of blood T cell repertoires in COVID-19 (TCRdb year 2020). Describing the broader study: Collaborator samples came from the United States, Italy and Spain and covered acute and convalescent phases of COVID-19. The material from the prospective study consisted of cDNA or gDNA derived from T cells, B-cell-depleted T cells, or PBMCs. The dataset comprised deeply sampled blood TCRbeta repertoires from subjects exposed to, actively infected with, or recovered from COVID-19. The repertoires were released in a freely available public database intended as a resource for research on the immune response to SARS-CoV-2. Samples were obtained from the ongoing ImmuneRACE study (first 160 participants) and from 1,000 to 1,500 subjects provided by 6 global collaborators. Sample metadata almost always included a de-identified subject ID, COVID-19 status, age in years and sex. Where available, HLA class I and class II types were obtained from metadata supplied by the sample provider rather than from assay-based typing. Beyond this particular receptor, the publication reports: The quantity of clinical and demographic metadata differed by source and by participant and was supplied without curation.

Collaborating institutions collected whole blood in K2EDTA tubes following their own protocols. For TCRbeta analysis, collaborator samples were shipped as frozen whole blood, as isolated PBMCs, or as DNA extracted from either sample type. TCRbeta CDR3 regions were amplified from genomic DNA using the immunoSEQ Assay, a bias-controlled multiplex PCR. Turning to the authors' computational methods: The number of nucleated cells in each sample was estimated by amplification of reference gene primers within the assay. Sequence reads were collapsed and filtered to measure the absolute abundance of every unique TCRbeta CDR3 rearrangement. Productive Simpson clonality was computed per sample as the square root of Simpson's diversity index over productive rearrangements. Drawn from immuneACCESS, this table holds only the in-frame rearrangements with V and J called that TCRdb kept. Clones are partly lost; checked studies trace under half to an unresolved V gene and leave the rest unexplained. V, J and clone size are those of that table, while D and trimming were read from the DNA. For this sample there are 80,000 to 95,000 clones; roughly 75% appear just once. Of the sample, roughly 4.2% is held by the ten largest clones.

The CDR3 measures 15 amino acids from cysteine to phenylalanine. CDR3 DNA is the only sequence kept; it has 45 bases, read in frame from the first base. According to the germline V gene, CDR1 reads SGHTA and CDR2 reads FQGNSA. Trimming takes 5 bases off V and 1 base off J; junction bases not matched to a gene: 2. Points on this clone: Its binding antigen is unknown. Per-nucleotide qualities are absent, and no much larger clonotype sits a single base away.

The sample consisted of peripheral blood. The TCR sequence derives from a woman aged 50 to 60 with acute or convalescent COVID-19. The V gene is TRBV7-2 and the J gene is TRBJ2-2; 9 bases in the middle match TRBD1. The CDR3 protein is CASSEGQGNTGELFF. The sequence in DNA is TGTGCCAGCAGCGAGGGACAGGGGAACACCGGGGAGCTGTTTTTT.